This T cell receptor beta chain was documented in a study of blood T cell repertoires in COVID-19. In the authors' workflow: Researchers report that nucleated cell counts were estimated from reference gene primer amplification. TCRdb's table, derived via immunoSEQ multiplex PCR, lists solely in-frame clones and lacks some. That table supplies the V and J calls and clone size; D and trimming were determined from the DNA. The table lists roughly 220,000 clones, around 88% of them singletons. This clone was picked up one time. This sample also contains other DNA sequences that code for the same CDR3. The CDR3 contains 15 residues. V was pared by 5 bases and J by 0 bases, with 4 bases of the junction left unmatched. Germline CDR1 and CDR2: MDHEN and SYDVKM.

V gene TRBV28 combines with J gene TRBJ2-7; 10 nucleotides agree with TRBD2. This sequence was found in a woman in her forties or fifties with acute COVID-19. Sequencing was done on a sample of PBMCs or T cells enriched from blood (not recorded which). CDR3 loop: CASSLPSGSSYEQYF. The CDR3 nucleotides are TGTGCCAGCAGTCTTCCTAGCGGGAGCTCCTACGAGCAGTACTTC.